This TCR beta chain is from a study of molecular identifiers for immune sequencing clone quantification. Naive CD8 T cells, phenotype CD8+CD4-CCR7+CD45RA+, were sorted. This CDR3 is 14 amino acids long. V lost 5 bases to trimming and J lost 0 bases, with 11 bases between them. The germline V gene encodes CDR1 MNHEY and CDR2 SMNVEV (reference sequence). This clonotype was recorded many times. The target antigen is unknown. General study points: For highly expanded clones, sizes could be underestimated when identical TCR molecules share a barcode. Over 99% of CMV-specific effector molecules, but under 1% of naive ones, were in clones above 20 copies.

With listed TCR primers and previously described methods, bulk TCR libraries were prepared. TCRdb passed the PCR reads through MiXCR, listing each CDR3 protein once. The sample carries around 54,000 distinct CDR3 sequences, around 27% recorded once. This sequence was found in a human donor in good health. Some libraries in this study had Jurkat cell RNA spiked in. The sequenced sample was naive CD8+ T cells from blood, with Jurkat cell RNA spiked in. The sample's subset: FACS-sorted CD8+CD4-CCR7+CD45RA+ naive T cells. The chain joins TRBV27 to TRBJ2-7; weak D call: TRBD2 (5 bases). CDR3: CASSPVGSSYEQYF. The CDR3, as DNA: TGTGCCAGCAGTCCCGTGGGGAGCTCCTACGAGCAGTACTTC.